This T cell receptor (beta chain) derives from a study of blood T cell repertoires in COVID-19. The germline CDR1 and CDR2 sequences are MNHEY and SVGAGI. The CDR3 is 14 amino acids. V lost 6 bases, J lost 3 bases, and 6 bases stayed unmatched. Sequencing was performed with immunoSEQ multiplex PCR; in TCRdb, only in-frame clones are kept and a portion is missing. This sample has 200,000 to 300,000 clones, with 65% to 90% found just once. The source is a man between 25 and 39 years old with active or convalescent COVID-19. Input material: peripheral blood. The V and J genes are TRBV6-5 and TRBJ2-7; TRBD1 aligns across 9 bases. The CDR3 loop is CASRGTGSNYEQYF. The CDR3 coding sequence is TGTGCCAGCAGGGGGACAGGGAGTAACTACGAGCAGTACTTC.